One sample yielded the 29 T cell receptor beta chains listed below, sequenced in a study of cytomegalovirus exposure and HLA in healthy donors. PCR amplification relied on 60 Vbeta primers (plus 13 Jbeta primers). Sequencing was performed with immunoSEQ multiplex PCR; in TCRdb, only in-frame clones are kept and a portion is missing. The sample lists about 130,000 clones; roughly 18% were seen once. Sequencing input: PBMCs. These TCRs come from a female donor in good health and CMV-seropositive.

This chain's CDR3 is CASSLRPGRRLIPNEKLFF. The DNA of the CDR3 is TGTGCCAGCAGCTTAAGGCCGGGCAGGAGGCTCATCCCTAATGAAAAACTGTTTTTT. V gene TRBV7-2 combines with J gene TRBJ1-4, with unresolved D. Trimming shortened V by 2 bases and J by 3 bases, and 22 bases separated the two germline ends. The CDR3 contains 19 residues. Germline CDR1 reads SGHTA; CDR2 reads FQGNSA.

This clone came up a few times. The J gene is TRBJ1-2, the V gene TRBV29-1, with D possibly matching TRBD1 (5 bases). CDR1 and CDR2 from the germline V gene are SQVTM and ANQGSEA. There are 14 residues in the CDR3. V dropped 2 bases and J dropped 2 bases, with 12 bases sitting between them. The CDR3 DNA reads TGCAGCGTTGAAACCCCGGACAACAACTATGGCTACACCTTC. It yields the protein CSVETPDNNYGYTF.

CDR3 sequence: CASSRGQMNTEAFF. For the CDR3, the DNA is TGTGCCAGCAGCAGGGGACAGATGAACACTGAAGCTTTCTTT. The genes are TRBV5-4 and TRBJ1-1; 7 bases are a match to TRBD1. J was trimmed by 0 bases and V by 4 bases; bases with no gene match: 3. This CDR3 has 14 residues. Germline values: CDR1 SGHNT, CDR2 YYREEE (reference sequence).

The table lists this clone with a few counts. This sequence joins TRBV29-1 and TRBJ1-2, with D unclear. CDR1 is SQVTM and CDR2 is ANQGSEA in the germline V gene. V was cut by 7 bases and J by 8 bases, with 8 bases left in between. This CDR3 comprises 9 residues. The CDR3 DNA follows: TGCAGCGCGGAGTGGGGCTACACCTTC. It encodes CSAEWGYTF.

The CDR3 loop reads CASSIAAGQYF. The CDR3 coding sequence is TGTGCCAGCAGTATCGCCGCGGGGCAGTACTTC. The rearrangement uses TRBV28 and TRBJ2-7; D might be TRBD2 (5 bases). The ends were cut back, 5 bases at V and 9 bases at J, with 11 bases in the middle. The CDR3 runs to 11 residues. Germline CDR1 and CDR2: MDHEN and SYDVKM.

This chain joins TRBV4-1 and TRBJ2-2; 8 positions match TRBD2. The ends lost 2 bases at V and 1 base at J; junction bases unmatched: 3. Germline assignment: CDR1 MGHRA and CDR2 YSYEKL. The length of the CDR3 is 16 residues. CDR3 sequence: CASSQFTSGNTGELFF. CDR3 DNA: TGCGCCAGCAGCCAATTTACTAGCGGGAACACCGGGGAGCTGTTTTTT.

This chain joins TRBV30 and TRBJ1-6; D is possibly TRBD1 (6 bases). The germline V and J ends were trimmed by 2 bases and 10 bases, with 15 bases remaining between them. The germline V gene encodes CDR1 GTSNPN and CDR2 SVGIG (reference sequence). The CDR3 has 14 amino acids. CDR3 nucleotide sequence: TGTGCCTGGAGTTACTGGCAGGGGTCCTCACCCCTCCACTTT. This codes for CAWSYWQGSSPLHF.

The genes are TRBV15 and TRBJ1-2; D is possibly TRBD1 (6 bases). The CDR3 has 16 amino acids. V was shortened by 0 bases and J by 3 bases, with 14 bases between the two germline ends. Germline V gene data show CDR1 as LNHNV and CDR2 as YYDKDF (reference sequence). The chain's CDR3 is CATSRDGGALDYGYTF. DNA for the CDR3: TGTGCCACCAGCAGAGACGGGGGGGCTCTTGACTATGGCTACACCTTC.

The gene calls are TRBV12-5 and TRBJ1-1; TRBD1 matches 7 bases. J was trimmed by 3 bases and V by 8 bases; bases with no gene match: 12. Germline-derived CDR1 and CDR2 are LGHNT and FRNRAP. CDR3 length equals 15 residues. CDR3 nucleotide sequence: TGTGCTAGTACCACCCGGGAGGGGGCTGACACTGAAGCTTTCTTT. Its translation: CASTTREGADTEAFF.

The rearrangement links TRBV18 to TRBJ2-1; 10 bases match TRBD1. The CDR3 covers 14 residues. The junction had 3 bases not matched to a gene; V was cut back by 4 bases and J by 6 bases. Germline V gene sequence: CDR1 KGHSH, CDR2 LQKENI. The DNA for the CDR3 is TGTGCCAGCTCACGTGACAGGGGGCTCAATGAGCAGTTCTTC. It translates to CASSRDRGLNEQFF.

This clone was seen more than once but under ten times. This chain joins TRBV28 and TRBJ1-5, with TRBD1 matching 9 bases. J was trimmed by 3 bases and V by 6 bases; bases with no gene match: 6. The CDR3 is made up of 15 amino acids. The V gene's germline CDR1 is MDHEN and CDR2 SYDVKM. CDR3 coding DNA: TGTGCCAGCAGAACCGGGACAGGGCTCAATCAGCCCCAGCATTTT. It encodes CASRTGTGLNQPQHF.

The CDR3 bases are TGTGCCAGTAGTGCTGGGGGCGGGAGGACGGGAGAGACCCAGTACTTC. Translated: CASSAGGGRTGETQYF. The V gene is TRBV19, the J gene TRBJ2-5, with 8 bases that match TRBD2. Per the germline V gene, CDR1 is LNHDA and CDR2 is SQIVND (reference sequence). This CDR3 has 16 amino acids. With V trimmed by 5 bases and J by 4 bases, 12 bases remained unmatched.

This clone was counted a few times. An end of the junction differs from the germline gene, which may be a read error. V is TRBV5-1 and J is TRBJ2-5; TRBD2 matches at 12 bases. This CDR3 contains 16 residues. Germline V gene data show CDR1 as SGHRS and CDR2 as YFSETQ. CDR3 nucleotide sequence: TGCGCCAGCAGCCCCACTAGCGGGGGGCGACAAGGGACCCAGTACTTC. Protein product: CASSPTSGGRQGTQYF.

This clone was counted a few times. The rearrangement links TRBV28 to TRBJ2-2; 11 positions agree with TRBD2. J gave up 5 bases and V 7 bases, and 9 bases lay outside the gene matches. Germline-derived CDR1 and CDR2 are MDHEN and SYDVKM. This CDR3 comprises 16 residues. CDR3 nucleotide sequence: TGTGCCAGCAAGGAACTAGCGGGGGAGTATACCGGGGAGCTGTTTTTT. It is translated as CASKELAGEYTGELFF.

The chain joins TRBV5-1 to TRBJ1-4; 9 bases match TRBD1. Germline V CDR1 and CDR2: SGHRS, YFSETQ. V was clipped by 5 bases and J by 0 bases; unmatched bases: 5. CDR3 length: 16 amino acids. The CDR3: CASRTGTGPTNEKLFF. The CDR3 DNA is TGCGCCAGCAGGACAGGGACAGGGCCAACTAATGAAAAACTGTTTTTT.

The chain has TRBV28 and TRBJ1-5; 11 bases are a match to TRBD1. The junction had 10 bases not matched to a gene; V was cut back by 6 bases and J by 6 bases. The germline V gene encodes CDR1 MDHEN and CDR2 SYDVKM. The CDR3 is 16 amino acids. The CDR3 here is CASSSGQGAFGQPQHF. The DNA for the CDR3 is TGTGCCAGCAGCTCTGGACAGGGGGCCTTTGGTCAGCCCCAGCATTTT.

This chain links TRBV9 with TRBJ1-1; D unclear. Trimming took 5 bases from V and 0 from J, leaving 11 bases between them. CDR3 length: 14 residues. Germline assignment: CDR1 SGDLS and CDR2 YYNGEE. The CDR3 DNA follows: TGTGCCAGCAGTCCGAGAGGTATGAACACTGAAGCTTTCTTT. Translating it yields CASSPRGMNTEAFF. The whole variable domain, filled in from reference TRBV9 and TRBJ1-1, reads DSGVTQTPKHLITATGQRVTLRCSPRSGDLSVYWYQQSLDQGLQFLIQYYNGEERAKGNILERFSAQQFPDLHSELNLSSLELGDSALYFCASSPRGMNTEAFFGQGTRLTVV.

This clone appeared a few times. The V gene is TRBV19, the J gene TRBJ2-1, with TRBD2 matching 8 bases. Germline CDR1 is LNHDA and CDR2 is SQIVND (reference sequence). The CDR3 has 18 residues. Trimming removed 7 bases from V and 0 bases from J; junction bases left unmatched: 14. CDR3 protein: CASTKIGGAHDSYNEQFF. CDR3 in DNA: TGTGCCAGTACTAAGATCGGGGGGGCCCACGACTCCTACAATGAGCAGTTCTTC.

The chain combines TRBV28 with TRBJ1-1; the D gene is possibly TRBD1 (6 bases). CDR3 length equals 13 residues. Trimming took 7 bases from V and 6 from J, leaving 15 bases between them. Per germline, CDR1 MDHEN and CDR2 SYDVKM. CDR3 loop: CASTPPGVPEAFF. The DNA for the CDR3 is TGTGCCAGCACCCCTCCAGGGGTACCTGAAGCTTTCTTT.

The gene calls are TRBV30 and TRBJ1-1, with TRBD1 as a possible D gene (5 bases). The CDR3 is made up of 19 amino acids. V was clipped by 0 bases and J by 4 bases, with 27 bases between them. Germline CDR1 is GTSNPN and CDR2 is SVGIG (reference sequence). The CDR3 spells CAWSVLRGGILDGTTEAFF. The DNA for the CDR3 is TGTGCCTGGAGTGTACTCCGGGGCGGGATACTAGACGGGACCACTGAAGCTTTCTTT.

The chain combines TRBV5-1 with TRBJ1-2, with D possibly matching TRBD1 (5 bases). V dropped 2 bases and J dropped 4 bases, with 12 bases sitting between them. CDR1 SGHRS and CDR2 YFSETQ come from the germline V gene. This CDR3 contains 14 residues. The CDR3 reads CASSFSGGGYGYTF. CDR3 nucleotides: TGCGCCAGCAGCTTTTCGGGGGGTGGCTATGGCTACACCTTC.

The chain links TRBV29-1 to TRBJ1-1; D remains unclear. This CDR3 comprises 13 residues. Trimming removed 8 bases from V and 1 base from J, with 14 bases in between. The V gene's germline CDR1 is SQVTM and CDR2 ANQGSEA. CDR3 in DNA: TGCAGCTTCCGAAGGTCAGGGAACACTGAAGCTTTCTTT. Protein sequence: CSFRRSGNTEAFF.

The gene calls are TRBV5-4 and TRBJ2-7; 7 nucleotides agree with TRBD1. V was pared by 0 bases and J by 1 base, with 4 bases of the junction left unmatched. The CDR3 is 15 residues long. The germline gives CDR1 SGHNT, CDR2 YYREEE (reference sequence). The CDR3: CASSLVRQGSYEQYF. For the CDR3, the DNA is TGTGCCAGCAGCTTGGTTCGACAGGGATCCTACGAGCAGTACTTC.

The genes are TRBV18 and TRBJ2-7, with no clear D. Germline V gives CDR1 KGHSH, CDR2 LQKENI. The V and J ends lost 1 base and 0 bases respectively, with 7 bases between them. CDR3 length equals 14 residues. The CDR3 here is CASSPHPGSYEQYF. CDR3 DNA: TGTGCCAGCTCACCACACCCAGGCTCCTACGAGCAGTACTTC. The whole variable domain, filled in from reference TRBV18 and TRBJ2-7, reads NAGVMQNPRHLVRRRGQEARLRCSPMKGHSHVYWYRQLPEEGLKFMVYLQKENIIDESGMPKERFSAEFPKEGPSILRIQQVVRGDSAAYFCASSPHPGSYEQYFGPGTRLTVT.

The CDR3 DNA reads as TGTGCCAGCGCCCCCCGGACAGCAAACACCGGGGAGCTGTTTTTT. Amino acid sequence: CASAPRTANTGELFF. V gene TRBV6-6 combines with J gene TRBJ2-2, with a tentative D call TRBD1 (6 bases). Trimming took 8 bases from V and 2 from J, leaving 15 bases between them. In germline, CDR1 is MNHNY, CDR2 SVGAGI (reference sequence). The CDR3 has 15 amino acids.

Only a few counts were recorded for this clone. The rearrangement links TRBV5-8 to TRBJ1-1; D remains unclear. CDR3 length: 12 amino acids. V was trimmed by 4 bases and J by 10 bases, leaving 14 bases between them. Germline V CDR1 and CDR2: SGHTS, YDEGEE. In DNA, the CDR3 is TGTGCCAGCAGCCAACGGACTTTAGTAGCTTTCTTT. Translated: CASSQRTLVAFF.

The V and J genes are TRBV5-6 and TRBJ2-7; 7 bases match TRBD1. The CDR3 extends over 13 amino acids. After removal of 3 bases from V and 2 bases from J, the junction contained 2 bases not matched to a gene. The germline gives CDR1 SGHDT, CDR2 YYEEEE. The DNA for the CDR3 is TGTGCCAGCAGCTGGGACAGAACCTACGAGCAGTACTTC. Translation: CASSWDRTYEQYF.

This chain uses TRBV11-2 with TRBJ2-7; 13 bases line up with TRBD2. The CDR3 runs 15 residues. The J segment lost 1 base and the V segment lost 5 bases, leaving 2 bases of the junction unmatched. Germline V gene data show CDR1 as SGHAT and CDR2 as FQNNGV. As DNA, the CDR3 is TGTGCCAGCAGCCCGGGACTAGCGGGATCCTACGAGCAGTACTTC. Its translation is CASSPGLAGSYEQYF.

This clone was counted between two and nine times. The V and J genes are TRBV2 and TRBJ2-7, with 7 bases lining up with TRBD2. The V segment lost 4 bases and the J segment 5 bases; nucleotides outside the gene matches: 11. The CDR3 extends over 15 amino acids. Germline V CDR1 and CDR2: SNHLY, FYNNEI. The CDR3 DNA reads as TGTGCCAGCAGTGCGCAGCCGACTAGCCCCCACGAGCAGTACTTC. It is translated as CASSAQPTSPHEQYF.